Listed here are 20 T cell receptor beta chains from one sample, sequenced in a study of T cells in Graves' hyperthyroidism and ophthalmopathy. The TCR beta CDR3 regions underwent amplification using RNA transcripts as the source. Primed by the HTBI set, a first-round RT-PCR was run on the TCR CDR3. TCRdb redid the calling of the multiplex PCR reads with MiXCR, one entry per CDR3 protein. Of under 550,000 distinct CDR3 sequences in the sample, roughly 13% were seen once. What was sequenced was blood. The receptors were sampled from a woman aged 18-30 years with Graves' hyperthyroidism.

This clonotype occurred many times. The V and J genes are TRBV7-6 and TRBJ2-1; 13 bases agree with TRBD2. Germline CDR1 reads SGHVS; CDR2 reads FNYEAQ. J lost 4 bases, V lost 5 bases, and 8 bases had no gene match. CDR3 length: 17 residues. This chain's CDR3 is CASSKGLAGSYYNEQFF. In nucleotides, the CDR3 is TGTGCCAGCAGCAAGGGACTAGCGGGAAGCTATTACAATGAGCAGTTCTTC. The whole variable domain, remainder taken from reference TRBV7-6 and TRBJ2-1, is GAGVSQSPRYKVTKRGQDVALRCDPISGHVSLYWYRQALGQGPEFLTYFNYEAQQDKSGLPNDRFSAERPEGSISTLTIQRTEQRDSAMYRCASSKGLAGSYYNEQFFGPGTRLTVL.

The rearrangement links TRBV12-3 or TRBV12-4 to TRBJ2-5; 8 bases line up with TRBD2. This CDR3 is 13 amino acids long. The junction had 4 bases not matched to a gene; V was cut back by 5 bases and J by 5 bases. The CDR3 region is CASSVSGTETQYF. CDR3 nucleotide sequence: TGTGCCAGCAGTGTTAGCGGGACTGAGACCCAGTACTTC.

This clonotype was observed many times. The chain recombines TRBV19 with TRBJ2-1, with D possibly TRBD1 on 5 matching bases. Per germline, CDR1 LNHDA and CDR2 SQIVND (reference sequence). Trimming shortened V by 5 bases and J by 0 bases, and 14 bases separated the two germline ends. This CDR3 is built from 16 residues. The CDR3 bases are TGTGCCAGTAGTCTAGGTGGGGCCAGCTCCTACAATGAGCAGTTCTTC. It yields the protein CASSLGGASSYNEQFF.

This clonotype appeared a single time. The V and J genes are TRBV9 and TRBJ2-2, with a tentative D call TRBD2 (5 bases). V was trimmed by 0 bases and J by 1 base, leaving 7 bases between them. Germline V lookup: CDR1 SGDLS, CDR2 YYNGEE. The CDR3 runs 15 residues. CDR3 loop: CASSVARENTGELFF. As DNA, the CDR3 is TGTGCCAGCAGCGTAGCTCGGGAGAACACCGGGGAGCTGTTTTTT.

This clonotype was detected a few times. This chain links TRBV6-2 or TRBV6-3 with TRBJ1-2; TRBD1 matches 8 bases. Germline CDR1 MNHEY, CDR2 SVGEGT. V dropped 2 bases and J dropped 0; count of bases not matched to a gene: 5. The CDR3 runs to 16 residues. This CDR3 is CASSYGTGLANYGYTF. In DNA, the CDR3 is TGTGCCAGCAGTTACGGGACAGGTTTAGCTAACTATGGCTACACCTTC.

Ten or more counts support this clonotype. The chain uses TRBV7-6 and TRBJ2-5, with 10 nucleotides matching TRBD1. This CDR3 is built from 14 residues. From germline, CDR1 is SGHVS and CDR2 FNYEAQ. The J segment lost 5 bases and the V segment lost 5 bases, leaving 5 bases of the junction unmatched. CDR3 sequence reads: CASSVRDRGETQYF. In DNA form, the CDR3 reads TGTGCCAGCAGCGTCCGGGACAGGGGCGAGACCCAGTACTTC.

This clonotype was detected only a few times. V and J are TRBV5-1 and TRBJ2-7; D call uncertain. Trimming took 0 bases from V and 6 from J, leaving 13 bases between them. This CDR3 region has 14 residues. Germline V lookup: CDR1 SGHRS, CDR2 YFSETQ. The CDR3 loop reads CASSLAVGNAEQYF. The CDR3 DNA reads TGCGCCAGCAGCTTGGCTGTTGGTAATGCCGAGCAGTACTTC.

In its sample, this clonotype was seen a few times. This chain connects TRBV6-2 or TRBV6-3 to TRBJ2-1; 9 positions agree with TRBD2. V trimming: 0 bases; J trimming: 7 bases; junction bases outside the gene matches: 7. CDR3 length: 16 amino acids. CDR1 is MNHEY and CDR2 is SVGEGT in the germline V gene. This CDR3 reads CASSYSVAGGRNEQFF. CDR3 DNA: TGTGCCAGCAGTTACTCGGTGGCGGGAGGGCGGAATGAGCAGTTCTTC.

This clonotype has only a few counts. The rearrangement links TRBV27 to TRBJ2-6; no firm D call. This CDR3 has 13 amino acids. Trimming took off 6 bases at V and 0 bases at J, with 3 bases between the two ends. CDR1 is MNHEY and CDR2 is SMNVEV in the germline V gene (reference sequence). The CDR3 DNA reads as TGTGCCAGCAGGGTCTCTGGGGCCAACGTCCTGACTTTC. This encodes CASRVSGANVLTF. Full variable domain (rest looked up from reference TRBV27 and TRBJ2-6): EAQVTQNPRYLITVTGKKLTVTCSQNMNHEYMSWYRQDPGLGLRQIYYSMNVEVTDKGDVPEGYKVSRKEKRNFPLILESPSPNQTSLYFCASRVSGANVLTFGAGSRLTVL.

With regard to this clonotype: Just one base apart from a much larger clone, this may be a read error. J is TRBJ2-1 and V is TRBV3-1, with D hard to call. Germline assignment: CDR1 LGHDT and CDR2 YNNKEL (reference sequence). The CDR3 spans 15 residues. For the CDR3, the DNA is TGTGCCAGCAGTCCCGTCCTGGGCTCCTACAATGAGCAGCTCTTC. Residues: CASSPVLGSYNEQLF.

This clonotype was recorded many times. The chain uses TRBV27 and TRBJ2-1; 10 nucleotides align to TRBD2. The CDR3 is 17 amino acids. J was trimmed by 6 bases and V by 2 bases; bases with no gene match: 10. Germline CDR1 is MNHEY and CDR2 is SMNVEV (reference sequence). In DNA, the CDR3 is TGTGCCAGCAGTTTACTTGCTAGCGGGAGCTCTTTCAATGAGCAGTTCTTC. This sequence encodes CASSLLASGSSFNEQFF.

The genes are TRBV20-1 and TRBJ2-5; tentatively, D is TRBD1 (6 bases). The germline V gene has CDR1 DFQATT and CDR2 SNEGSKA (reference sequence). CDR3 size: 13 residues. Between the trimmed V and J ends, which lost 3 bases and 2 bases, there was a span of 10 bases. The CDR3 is CSARPTGQETQYF. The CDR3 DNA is TGCAGTGCTAGGCCGACAGGTCAAGAGACCCAGTACTTC.

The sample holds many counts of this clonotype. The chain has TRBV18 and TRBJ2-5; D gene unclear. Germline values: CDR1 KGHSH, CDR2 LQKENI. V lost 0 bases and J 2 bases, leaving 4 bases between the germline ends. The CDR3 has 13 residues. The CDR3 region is CASSPPAQETQYF. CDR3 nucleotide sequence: TGTGCCAGCTCACCACCGGCTCAAGAGACCCAGTACTTC.

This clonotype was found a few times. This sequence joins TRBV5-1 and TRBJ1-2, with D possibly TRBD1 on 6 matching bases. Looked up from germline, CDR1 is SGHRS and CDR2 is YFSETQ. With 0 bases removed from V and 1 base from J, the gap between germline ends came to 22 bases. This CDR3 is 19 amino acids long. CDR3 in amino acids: CASSLAGGRGQRGNYGYTF. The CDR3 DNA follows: TGCGCCAGCAGCTTGGCAGGAGGACGCGGACAGAGGGGTAACTATGGCTACACCTTC.

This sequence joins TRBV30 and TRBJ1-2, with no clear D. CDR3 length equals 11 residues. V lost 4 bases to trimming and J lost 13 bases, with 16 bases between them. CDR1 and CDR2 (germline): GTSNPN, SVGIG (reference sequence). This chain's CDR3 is CAWMFGIAVTF. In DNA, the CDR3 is TGTGCCTGGATGTTTGGCATAGCGGTCACCTTC.

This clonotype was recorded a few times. The CDR3: CSARLAGEGEQFF. The CDR3 DNA follows: TGCAGTGCTAGGCTAGCGGGAGAGGGTGAGCAGTTCTTC. V and J are TRBV20-1 and TRBJ2-1, with 10 bases fitting TRBD2. CDR1 and CDR2 (germline): DFQATT, SNEGSKA (reference sequence). V trimming: 3 bases; J trimming: 9 bases; junction bases outside the gene matches: 5. This CDR3 region has 13 residues.

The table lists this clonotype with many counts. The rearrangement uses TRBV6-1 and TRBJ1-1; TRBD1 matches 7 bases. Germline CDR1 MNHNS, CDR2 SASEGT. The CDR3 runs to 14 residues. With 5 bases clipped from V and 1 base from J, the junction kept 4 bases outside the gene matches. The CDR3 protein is CASSWDSANTEAFF. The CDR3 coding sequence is TGTGCCAGCAGTTGGGACAGTGCGAACACTGAAGCTTTCTTT.

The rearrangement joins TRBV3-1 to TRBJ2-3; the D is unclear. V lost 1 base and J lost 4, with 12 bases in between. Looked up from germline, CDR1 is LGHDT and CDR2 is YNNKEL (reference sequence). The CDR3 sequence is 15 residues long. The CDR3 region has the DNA TGTGCCAGCAGCCAAGGGGGTATAGTCGCAGATACGCAGTATTTT. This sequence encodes CASSQGGIVADTQYF.

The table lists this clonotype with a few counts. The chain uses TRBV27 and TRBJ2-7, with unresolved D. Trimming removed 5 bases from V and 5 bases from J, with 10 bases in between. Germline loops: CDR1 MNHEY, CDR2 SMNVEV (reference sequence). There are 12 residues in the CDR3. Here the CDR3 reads CASSPTPHEQYF. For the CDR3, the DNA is TGTGCCAGCAGTCCAACCCCCCACGAGCAGTACTTC.

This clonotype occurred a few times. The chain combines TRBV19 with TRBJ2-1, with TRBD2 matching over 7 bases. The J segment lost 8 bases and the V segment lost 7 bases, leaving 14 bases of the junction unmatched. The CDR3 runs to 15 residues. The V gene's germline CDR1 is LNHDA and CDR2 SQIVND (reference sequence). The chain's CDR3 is CASTAASGGFDEQFF. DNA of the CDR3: TGTGCCAGTACCGCCGCTAGCGGAGGTTTCGATGAGCAGTTCTTC.